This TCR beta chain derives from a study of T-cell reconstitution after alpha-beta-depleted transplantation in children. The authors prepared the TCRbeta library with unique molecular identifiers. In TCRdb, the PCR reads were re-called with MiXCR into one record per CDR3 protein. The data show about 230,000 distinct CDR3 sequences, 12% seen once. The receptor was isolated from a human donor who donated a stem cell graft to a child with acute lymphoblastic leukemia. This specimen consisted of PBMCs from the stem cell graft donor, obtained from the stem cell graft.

In nucleotides, the CDR3 is TGCAGTGTGGGCCCCCGACCAGAAGAAAGCACAGATACGCAGTATTTT. It codes for CSVGPRPEESTDTQYF. The chain joins TRBV20-1 to TRBJ2-3; D remains unclear. The germline CDR1 and CDR2 sequences are DFQATT and SNEGSKA (reference sequence). This CDR3 spans 16 amino acids. V lost 7 bases to trimming and J lost 0 bases, with 20 bases between them.